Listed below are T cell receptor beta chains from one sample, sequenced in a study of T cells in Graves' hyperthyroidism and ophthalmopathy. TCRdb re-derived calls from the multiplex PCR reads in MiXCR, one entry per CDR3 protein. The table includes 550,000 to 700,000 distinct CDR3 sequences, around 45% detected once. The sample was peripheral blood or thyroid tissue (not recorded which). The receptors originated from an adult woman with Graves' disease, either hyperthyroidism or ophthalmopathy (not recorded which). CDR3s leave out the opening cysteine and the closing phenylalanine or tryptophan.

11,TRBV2,ASSEAPTYEQY
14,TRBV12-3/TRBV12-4,ASRLGQLPNTGELF
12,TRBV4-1,ASSQKQVSPPPH
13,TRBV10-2,ASSETLAGVSEQY
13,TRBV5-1,ASKGSTGENTEAF
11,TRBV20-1,SAVGRSNQPQH
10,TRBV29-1,SVWVSGNTIY
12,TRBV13,ASSGPPGGETQY
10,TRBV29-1,SVGKSGTEAF
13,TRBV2,ASSVIRGAGQPQH
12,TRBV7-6,ASSRSRGGETQY
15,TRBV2,ASSDSGAPGGETEAF
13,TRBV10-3,VIRKTSGQTHEQY
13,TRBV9,ASSEGRGRGYGYT
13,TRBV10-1,ATLGLAEAGGELF
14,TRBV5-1,ASSPSRLAGSYEQY
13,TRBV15,AISRDLSNTGELF